This TCR beta chain is drawn from a study of CD4 T cell repertoires in COVID-19. Libraries were prepared by immunoSEQ multiplex PCR; TCRdb keeps only in-frame clonotypes and omits some of them. The repertoire holds over 75,000 clones, 83% seen once, with 0.45% to 0.6% in the top ten. The study, taken as a whole, reports: Several top expanded SARS-CoV-2-reactive clonotypes were shared by two or three memory subsets.

The CDR3 totals 14 residues. Looked up from germline, CDR1 is SGDLS and CDR2 is YYNGEE. The V end was cut by 2 bases, the J end by 3 bases, with 11 bases between. Samples came from patients recovered from mild-to-severe COVID-19. Note on this clone: Antigen specificity is unknown.

The sequenced sample was CD4+ T cells from peripheral blood, obtained after recovery from COVID-19. The clonotype originates from a human donor who had COVID-19. The chain carries TRBV9 and TRBJ1-1, with D uncertain. Here the CDR3 DNA reads TGTGCCAGCAGCGTCTCTTTGACGTACACTGAAGCTTTCTTT. Its translation: CASSVSLTYTEAFF.